The 4 T cell receptor beta chains in this list originate from one sample, sequenced in a study of T-cell reconstitution after alpha-beta-depleted transplantation in children. Preparation of the TCRbeta library was carried out with unique molecular identifiers. TCRdb used MiXCR to reprocess the PCR reads, holding one entry per CDR3 protein. The sample carries a few hundred thousand distinct CDR3 sequences, around 8.9% recorded once. Source: PBMCs from the stem cell graft donor, taken from the stem cell graft. Receptors originate from a human donor who donated a stem cell graft to a child with SCID.

This clonotype was counted a few times. The chain recombines TRBV20-1 with TRBJ2-3; TRBD2 aligns across 12 bases. V lost 3 bases and J lost 7; bases outside the gene matches: 8. Per germline, CDR1 DFQATT and CDR2 SNEGSKA (reference sequence). The CDR3 consists of 15 residues. CDR3 bases: TGCAGTGCTAGGGGACCTAGCGGGGGGGATAATACGCAGTATTTT. Encoded protein: CSARGPSGGDNTQYF.

This clonotype was picked up a small number of times. The J gene is TRBJ1-2, the V gene TRBV28; D gene unclear. Trimming left V 6 bases short and J 1 base short, with 6 bases between. Germline loops: CDR1 MDHEN, CDR2 SYDVKM. The length of the CDR3 is 12 residues. The CDR3, as DNA: TGTGCCAGCAGACCCAGTAACTATGGCTACACCTTC. Translating it yields CASRPSNYGYTF.

This clonotype was recorded many times. The chain carries TRBV5-1 and TRBJ2-5, with TRBD2 matching 9 bases. Germline assignment: CDR1 SGHRS and CDR2 YFSETQ. The CDR3 sequence is 15 residues long. Trimming removed 6 bases from V and 1 base from J; junction bases left unmatched: 7. Here the CDR3 reads CASTTYSGGQETQYF. In DNA form, the CDR3 reads TGCGCCAGCACCACCTATAGCGGGGGCCAAGAGACCCAGTACTTC.

This clonotype was counted many times. V usage is TRBV14 and J usage is TRBJ2-3; weak D call: TRBD2 (6 bases). Trimming shortened V by 4 bases and J by 4 bases, and 24 bases separated the two germline ends. Germline V gene lookup returns CDR1 SGHDN and CDR2 FVKESK. The CDR3 extends over 18 amino acids. The CDR3 DNA reads TGTGCCAGCAGCCCCCGAAGGAGGGGCCGCGGGTCCCCAGATACGCAGTATTTT. This sequence encodes CASSPRRRGRGSPDTQYF.